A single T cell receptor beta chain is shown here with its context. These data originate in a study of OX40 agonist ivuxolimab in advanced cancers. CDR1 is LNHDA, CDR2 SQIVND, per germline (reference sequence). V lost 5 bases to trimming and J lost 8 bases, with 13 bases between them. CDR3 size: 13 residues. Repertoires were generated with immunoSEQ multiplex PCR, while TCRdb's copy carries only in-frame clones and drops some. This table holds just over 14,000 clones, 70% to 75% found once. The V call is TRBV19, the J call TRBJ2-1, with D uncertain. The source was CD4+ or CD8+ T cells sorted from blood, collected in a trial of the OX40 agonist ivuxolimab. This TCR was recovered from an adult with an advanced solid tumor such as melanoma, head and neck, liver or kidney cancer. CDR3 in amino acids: CASSRPDRYEQFF. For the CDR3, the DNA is TGTGCCAGTAGTCGCCCGGACCGGTATGAGCAGTTCTTC.